Listed below are T cell receptor beta chains from one sample, sequenced in a study of CD8 T cells in ankylosing spondylitis. Via MiXCR, TCRdb re-called the 5' RACE reads, giving one row per CDR3 protein. The sample records about 330,000 distinct CDR3 sequences, 6.5% to 10% being singletons. The sample taken for sequencing was blood, either unsorted or a sorted T cell fraction (not recorded which). These receptors were obtained from a male donor with ankylosing spondylitis. The CDR3 runs from the conserved cysteine through the conserved F or W. Fields, in order: D gene, clone size, J gene, V gene, CDR3 protein, CDR3 DNA. D genes are given only for firm matches. Size tells how often a clone was seen (once, few, many) or the class of an expanded clone, and some rows leave it out.

D: -; size: -; J: TRBJ2-3; V: TRBV5-1; CDR3: CASSLERPADTQYF; DNA: TGCGCCAGCAGCTTGGAACGGCCAGCGGATACGCAGTATTTT
D: -; size: -; J: TRBJ2-3; V: TRBV6-4; CDR3: CASSDSLESDTQYF; DNA: TGTGCCAGCAGTGACTCCCTAGAATCGGATACGCAGTATTTT
D: -; size: many; J: TRBJ2-5; V: TRBV7-9; CDR3: CASSSGTWAEETQYF; DNA: TGTGCCAGCAGCTCCGGGACTTGGGCGGAGGAGACCCAGTACTTC
D: -; size: many; J: TRBJ2-3; V: TRBV7-2; CDR3: CASGVPTDTQYF; DNA: TGTGCCAGCGGCGTCCCTACAGATACGCAGTATTTT
D: -; size: -; J: TRBJ1-5; V: TRBV6-2/TRBV6-3; CDR3: CASTAVRGSLNSNQPQHF; DNA: TGTGCCAGCACCGCCGTCCGGGGTTCGTTGAATAGCAATCAGCCCCAGCATTTT
D: -; size: many; J: TRBJ2-4; V: TRBV7-3; CDR3: CASSPSQAAKNIQYF; DNA: TGTGCCAGCAGCCCCTCCCAGGCTGCTAAAAACATTCAGTACTTC
D: -; size: few; J: TRBJ1-1; V: TRBV29-1; CDR3: CSVEDKWAGNTEAFF; DNA: TGCAGCGTTGAAGATAAGTGGGCAGGGAACACTGAAGCTTTCTTT
D: -; size: few; J: TRBJ2-5; V: TRBV25-1; CDR3: CASSEYGRGQETQYF; DNA: TGTGCCAGCAGTGAATATGGCAGGGGCCAAGAGACCCAGTACTTC
D: TRBD1; size: -; J: TRBJ2-6; V: TRBV20-1; CDR3: CSVSGTESNSGANVLTF; DNA: TGCAGTGTTTCCGGGACAGAGTCTAACTCTGGGGCCAACGTCCTGACTTTC
D: TRBD2; size: -; J: TRBJ2-7; V: TRBV5-1; CDR3: CASSFTLAGHYEQYF; DNA: TGCGCCAGCAGCTTTACTCTAGCGGGCCACTACGAGCAGTACTTC
D: -; size: -; J: TRBJ1-6; V: TRBV28; CDR3: CATAGWGSPLHF; DNA: TGTGCTACCGCCGGATGGGGTTCACCCCTCCACTTT
D: TRBD1; size: -; J: TRBJ2-7; V: TRBV10-3; CDR3: CAIRGDRYYEQYF; DNA: TGTGCCATCAGAGGGGACAGGTACTACGAGCAGTACTTC
D: TRBD1; size: -; J: TRBJ2-5; V: TRBV4-3; CDR3: CASSRDRVWETQYF; DNA: TGCGCCAGCAGCCGTGACAGGGTGTGGGAGACCCAGTACTTC
D: TRBD1; size: many; J: TRBJ2-2; V: TRBV11-1; CDR3: CASSLDRGNLPLANTGELFF; DNA: TGTGCCAGCAGCTTGGACAGGGGAAACCTTCCCCTCGCGAACACCGGGGAGCTGTTTTTT
D: -; size: many; J: TRBJ2-7; V: TRBV12-3/TRBV12-4; CDR3: CASSLAGGGYEQYF; DNA: TGTGCCAGCAGTTTAGCGGGAGGCGGGTACGAGCAGTACTTC
D: TRBD1; size: few; J: TRBJ1-2; V: TRBV20-1; CDR3: CSARPGTGEGYTF; DNA: TGCAGTGCTAGGCCGGGGACAGGGGAAGGCTACACCTTC
D: -; size: -; J: TRBJ2-1; V: TRBV25-1; CDR3: CASSAEHSYNEQFF; DNA: TGTGCCAGCAGTGCGGAACACAGTTACAATGAGCAGTTCTTC
D: -; size: -; J: TRBJ2-1; V: TRBV7-9; CDR3: CASSLDVQHTFF; DNA: TGTGCCAGCAGCTTAGATGTGCAGCACACGTTCTTC
D: -; size: -; J: TRBJ1-5; V: TRBV6-5; CDR3: CASSYSQFTEPQHF; DNA: TGTGCCAGCAGTTACTCACAGTTCACGGAGCCCCAGCATTTT
D: TRBD1; size: -; J: TRBJ1-4; V: TRBV3-1; CDR3: CASRATGLREKLFF; DNA: TGTGCCAGCAGGGCGACAGGGCTCCGGGAAAAACTGTTTTTT
D: TRBD1; size: few; J: TRBJ2-2; V: TRBV20-1; CDR3: CSATGGAPGELFF; DNA: TGCAGTGCTACAGGGGGAGCTCCCGGGGAGCTGTTTTTT
D: TRBD1; size: few; J: TRBJ1-2; V: TRBV5-1; CDR3: CASSTDRGPRGYTF; DNA: TGCGCCAGCAGCACGGACAGGGGGCCACGGGGCTACACCTTC
D: TRBD1; size: many; J: TRBJ1-1; V: TRBV25-1; CDR3: CASSDMTGMNTEAFF; DNA: TGTGCCAGCAGTGACATGACAGGGATGAACACTGAAGCTTTCTTT
D: -; size: -; J: TRBJ2-1; V: TRBV18; CDR3: CASSPASGSSYNEQFF; DNA: TGTGCCAGCTCCCCCGCTAGTGGGAGCTCCTACAATGAGCAGTTCTTC
D: TRBD1; size: few; J: TRBJ2-7; V: TRBV7-9; CDR3: CASRSDRGLSYEQYF; DNA: TGTGCCAGCAGGTCGGACAGGGGCCTCTCCTACGAGCAGTACTTC
D: TRBD2; size: few; J: TRBJ2-7; V: TRBV12-3/TRBV12-4; CDR3: CASSLGLAGQSYEQYF; DNA: TGTGCCAGCAGTCTAGGACTAGCGGGACAATCCTACGAGCAGTACTTC
D: -; size: few; J: TRBJ1-3; V: TRBV3-1; CDR3: CASSNTGFGAGNTIYF; DNA: TGTGCCAGCAGCAACACAGGGTTTGGAGCTGGAAACACCATATATTTT
D: TRBD1; size: -; J: TRBJ1-1; V: TRBV5-1; CDR3: CASSQTGAAEAFF; DNA: TGCGCCAGCAGCCAGACAGGGGCCGCTGAAGCTTTCTTT
D: -; size: few; J: TRBJ2-7; V: TRBV6-1; CDR3: CASSDSEGVDYEQYF; DNA: TGTGCCAGCAGTGATTCCGAGGGGGTAGACTACGAGCAGTACTTC
D: -; size: few; J: TRBJ2-4; V: TRBV18; CDR3: CASSPERGGSKNIQYF; DNA: TGTGCCAGCTCACCAGAAAGGGGCGGATCCAAAAACATTCAGTACTTC
D: -; size: -; J: TRBJ2-3; V: TRBV6-2/TRBV6-3; CDR3: CASSYLIQASTDTQYF; DNA: TGTGCCAGCAGTTATTTAATACAGGCTAGCACAGATACGCAGTATTTT
D: TRBD2; size: -; J: TRBJ2-7; V: TRBV5-1; CDR3: CASSSGGLAGGPGSYEQYF; DNA: TGCGCCAGCAGCTCCGGAGGACTAGCGGGAGGGCCTGGCTCCTACGAGCAGTACTTC
D: -; size: -; J: TRBJ2-1; V: TRBV9; CDR3: CASSETDFNEQFF; DNA: TGTGCCAGCAGCGAGACAGATTTCAATGAGCAGTTCTTC
D: TRBD2; size: -; J: TRBJ2-7; V: TRBV27; CDR3: CASSSGTSGSSEQYF; DNA: TGTGCCAGCAGTTCTGGGACTAGCGGGAGCAGCGAGCAGTACTTC
D: -; size: -; J: TRBJ2-7; V: TRBV3-1; CDR3: CASSSPGRPPYEQYF; DNA: TGTGCCAGCAGCTCCCCGGGTAGGCCGCCATACGAGCAGTACTTC
D: -; size: many; J: TRBJ2-1; V: TRBV29-1; CDR3: CSVDVVPRGPFF; DNA: TGCAGCGTTGATGTTGTGCCGAGGGGTCCGTTCTTC
D: -; size: many; J: TRBJ1-1; V: TRBV4-2; CDR3: CASSQDNGQSRDSNTEAFF; DNA: TGTGCCAGCAGCCAAGATAATGGACAATCGAGGGATTCGAACACTGAAGCTTTCTTT
D: -; size: few; J: TRBJ2-3; V: TRBV28; CDR3: CASRPGTATDTQYF; DNA: TGTGCCAGCAGGCCGGGGACTGCTACAGATACGCAGTATTTT
D: TRBD2; size: few; J: TRBJ2-3; V: TRBV11-1; CDR3: CASSLGTSGRRGTDTQYF; DNA: TGTGCCAGCAGCTTGGGGACTAGCGGGAGGAGGGGCACAGATACGCAGTATTTT
D: -; size: many; J: TRBJ1-3; V: TRBV7-7; CDR3: CASSLALLSGNTIYF; DNA: TGTGCCAGCAGCTTAGCGCTTCTGTCTGGAAACACCATATATTTT
D: -; size: many; J: TRBJ2-4; V: TRBV3-1; CDR3: CASSQVLGQNIQYF; DNA: TGTGCCAGCAGCCAAGTTTTAGGCCAAAACATTCAGTACTTC
D: TRBD1; size: few; J: TRBJ1-1; V: TRBV10-3; CDR3: CAIRGGQGNTEAFF; DNA: TGTGCCATCAGGGGGGGACAGGGAAACACTGAAGCTTTCTTT
D: -; size: few; J: TRBJ2-7; V: TRBV20-1; CDR3: CSARGRLQGEQYF; DNA: TGCAGTGCGCGGGGTCGGCTCCAAGGAGAGCAGTACTTC
D: TRBD1; size: many; J: TRBJ1-5; V: TRBV28; CDR3: CASSLSGGGNQPQHF; DNA: TGTGCCAGCAGTTTATCAGGGGGAGGCAATCAGCCCCAGCATTTT
D: -; size: few; J: TRBJ1-5; V: TRBV5-8; CDR3: CASSPGVRTLITQPQHF; DNA: TGTGCCAGCAGCCCCGGGGTGAGGACCCTTATTACTCAGCCCCAGCATTTT
D: -; size: few; J: TRBJ2-1; V: TRBV27; CDR3: CASSHVGLSVGNEQFF; DNA: TGTGCCAGCAGTCATGTTGGGCTGTCGGTCGGCAATGAGCAGTTCTTC
D: TRBD1; size: few; J: TRBJ2-1; V: TRBV18; CDR3: CASSPGQGTNNEQFF; DNA: TGTGCCAGCTCACCCGGACAGGGGACGAACAATGAGCAGTTCTTC
D: -; size: -; J: TRBJ2-7; V: TRBV7-9; CDR3: CASSQEPGAYEQYF; DNA: TGTGCCAGCAGCCAGGAGCCGGGGGCCTACGAGCAGTACTTC
D: -; size: many; J: TRBJ2-2; V: TRBV5-1; CDR3: CASSLEQGIAGELFF; DNA: TGCGCCAGCAGCTTGGAACAGGGAATCGCCGGGGAGCTGTTTTTT
D: -; size: few; J: TRBJ1-5; V: TRBV11-2; CDR3: CASSFSGGRDQPQHF; DNA: TGTGCCAGCAGCTTCAGTGGAGGGAGGGATCAGCCCCAGCATTTT
D: -; size: -; J: TRBJ2-2; V: TRBV5-1; CDR3: CASKGMTNTGELFF; DNA: TGCGCCAGCAAAGGCATGACGAACACCGGGGAGCTGTTTTTT